This TCR beta chain was recovered during a study of T cells in localized non-small cell lung cancer. The study, taken as a whole, reports: Longer overall survival was associated with a higher density of T cells in the blood. Clonality of T cells reached its maximum in uninvolved adjacent lung, surpassing tumor.

Sequencing was performed with immunoSEQ multiplex PCR; in TCRdb, only in-frame clones are kept and a portion is missing. The sample shows over 30,000 clones, about nine tenths of them seen only once. As to this clone: No antigen is known for it.

Germline V CDR1 and CDR2: SGHTA, FQGTGA. J lost 2 bases, V lost 1 base, and 11 bases had no gene match. This CDR3 comprises 18 residues. The TCR was taken from a man between 35 and 75 years old with stage III lung adenocarcinoma. The material was peripheral blood mononuclear cells, obtained before any cancer treatment. The J gene is TRBJ2-3, the V gene TRBV7-3, with 8 nucleotides matching TRBD1. The CDR3 coding sequence is TGTGCCAGCAGCTTAAAGGAGGCGTACAGGGGGTACACAGATACGCAGTATTTT. Encoded protein: CASSLKEAYRGYTDTQYF.